This T cell receptor (beta chain) was sequenced in a study of neurological immune-mediated disorders. Study-level findings and limits: While HTLV-1-associated myelopathy showed the greatest TCR clonal expansion, multiple sclerosis showed the least, falling below healthy controls.

There are 13 residues in the CDR3. Germline V gene sequence: CDR1 SGHRS, CDR2 YFSETQ. The V and J ends lost 7 bases and 5 bases respectively, with 14 bases between them. From 2 million PBMCs stored at -80 C, the unsorted libraries were generated. This clonotype was observed many times. The target antigen is unknown. Over 190 million TCR-beta sequences (from 15-18 subjects) were yielded by each sequencing run. One entry per CDR3 protein results from TCRdb running MiXCR on the 5' RACE reads. Here the sample spans approximately 30,000 distinct CDR3 sequences, under 25% being singletons. V and J are TRBV5-1 and TRBJ2-3; D gene unclear. What was sequenced was PBMCs. The clonotype comes from a woman aged 55-70 years in good health. CDR3 DNA: TGCGCCAGCGAAAGGCTAGAAGGAGATACGCAGTATTTT. Its translation is CASERLEGDTQYF.